This T cell receptor (beta chain) was observed in a study of vaccination and CD4 T cells after COVID-19. About the research overall: Six men and four women formed the convalescents, two being Hispanic. Overlapping peptides covering the spike proteins of SARS-CoV-2, HCoV-NL63, HCoV-OC43 and HCoV-229E were added to stimulate cells.

In regard to this clonotype: Its target is unknown.

Treatment indicated: approximately nine-day PBMC culture with coronavirus spike peptide pools or control peptides (ViraFEST assay). ViraFEST stimulated the growth of antigen-specific T cells using peptide pools and subsequently profiled their TCRs by sequencing. After culture for roughly 10 days, isolation of CD4+ T cells was performed by negative selection. Oncomine TCR Beta short-read sequencing was applied to DNA from cultured CD4+ T cells. TCRdb ran MiXCR on the PCR reads and lists one entry per CDR3 protein. The repertoire includes around 26,000 distinct CDR3 sequences, roughly 40% of them detected once, and under 13% sits in the top ten. V was trimmed by 7 bases and J by 2 bases, leaving 12 bases between them. The CDR3 is 13 amino acids. Germline lookup yields CDR1 MNHNS and CDR2 SASEGT.

The clonotype comes from a human donor who had recovered from COVID-19. Sample: CD4+ T cells from blood, cultured in vitro. The chain links TRBV6-1 to TRBJ2-7; D may be TRBD1 (6 bases). This chain's CDR3 is CASKIGGPYEQYF. For the CDR3, the DNA is TGTGCCAGCAAGATTGGGGGCCCCTACGAGCAGTACTTC.